These 12 T cell receptor beta chains share one sample of origin, sequenced in a study of vaccination effects on CD4 cells after COVID-19. Before sequencing, viral peptide pools were used by the ViraFEST assay to expand antigen-specific CD4+ T cells. The culture ran for roughly 10 days before CD4+ T cells were isolated. All vaccine recipients tested negative for nucleocapsid antibodies and had never contracted SARS-CoV-2 infection. Sequenced by immunoSEQ multiplex PCR; TCRdb stores in-frame clones only, minus some. The profile shows about 52,000 clones, approximately 75% of them singletons. Their antigen targets remain unknown. The input for sequencing was CD4+ T cells from PBMCs cultured with HCoV-OC43 spike peptides, taken before COVID-19 vaccination. Subset specified: HCoV-OC43 spike overlapping peptide pool stimulation. These receptors originate from a human donor who received a COVID-19 vaccine.

This chain uses TRBV19 with TRBJ2-5; 13 nucleotides match TRBD2. The CDR3 is made up of 15 amino acids. J lost 4 bases, V lost 6 bases, and 5 bases had no gene match. Germline CDR1 LNHDA, CDR2 SQIVND (reference sequence). CDR3 in amino acids: CASRELAGGLETQYF. CDR3 sequence (DNA): TGTGCCAGTAGGGAACTAGCGGGGGGGCTAGAGACCCAGTACTTC.

V is TRBV5-1 and J is TRBJ2-2, with D unresolved. The ends were cut back, 0 bases at V and 6 bases at J, with 9 bases in the middle. The germline V gene has CDR1 SGHRS and CDR2 YFSETQ. The CDR3 runs to 14 residues. CDR3 sequence reads: CASSLVPTPGELFF. DNA for the CDR3: TGCGCCAGCAGCTTGGTGCCAACCCCCGGGGAGCTGTTTTTT.

The rearrangement uses TRBV30 and TRBJ1-3; no clear D. Germline CDR1 reads GTSNPN; CDR2 reads SVGIG (reference sequence). The ends were cut back, 2 bases at V and 9 bases at J, with 8 bases in the middle. The CDR3 is made up of 11 amino acids. The CDR3 loop reads CAWSRLGTIYF. The CDR3 DNA sequence: TGTGCCTGGAGTAGGTTGGGCACCATATATTTT. Full variable domain (rest looked up from reference TRBV30 and TRBJ1-3): SQTIHQWPATLVQPVGSPLSLECTVEGTSNPNLYWYRQAAGRGLQLLFYSVGIGQISSEVPQNLSASRPQDRQFILSSKKLLLSDSGFYLCAWSRLGTIYFGEGSWLTVV.

This chain connects TRBV4-1 to TRBJ2-1, with D tentatively TRBD1 (5 bases). V lost 4 bases to trimming and J lost 9 bases, with 22 bases between them. This CDR3 has 16 residues. Germline-derived CDR1 and CDR2 are MGHRA and YSYEKL. The CDR3 nucleotides read TGCGCCAGCAGCCGCTCCCCAGGGTCGACGGGCAGTGAGCAGTTCTTC. Translation gives CASSRSPGSTGSEQFF.

J is TRBJ2-3 and V is TRBV5-1; no reliable D call. The CDR3 loop spans 14 amino acids. Looked up from germline, CDR1 is SGHRS and CDR2 is YFSETQ. Trimming removed 0 bases from V and 2 bases from J, with 7 bases in between. The CDR3: CASSLGAITDTQYF. The CDR3, as DNA: TGCGCCAGCAGCTTGGGAGCGATCACAGATACGCAGTATTTT.

The rearrangement joins TRBV6-2 or TRBV6-3 to TRBJ2-3; perhaps TRBD2 as D (5 bases). The germline CDR1 and CDR2 sequences are MNHEY and SVGEGT. The CDR3 loop spans 16 amino acids. V lost 7 bases to trimming and J lost 0 bases, with 17 bases between them. Written as DNA, the CDR3 is TGTGCCAGCACCCCAATGGGAGCTACTAGCACAGATACGCAGTATTTT. Translation gives CASTPMGATSTDTQYF.

The chain recombines TRBV6-6 with TRBJ1-1; D uncertain. The germline gives CDR1 MNHNY, CDR2 SVGAGI (reference sequence). Trimming took off 7 bases at V and 8 bases at J, with 20 bases between the two ends. CDR3 length equals 14 residues. The CDR3 loop reads CASNTIGRRVEAFF. The CDR3 DNA sequence: TGTGCCAGCAATACTATTGGTAGGAGGGTGGAAGCTTTCTTT.

This chain uses TRBV2 with TRBJ2-1, with 7 nucleotides matching TRBD2. The CDR3 totals 12 residues. Trimming at V came to 2 bases and at J to 15 bases, leaving 7 bases not matched to a gene. Germline CDR1 is SNHLY and CDR2 is FYNNEI. This chain's CDR3 is CASSESVAGPFF. The CDR3 DNA is TGTGCCAGCAGTGAAAGTGTAGCGGGCCCGTTCTTC.

This clone has a handful of counts. This chain uses TRBV19 with TRBJ1-3; D is perhaps TRBD1 (6 bases). The CDR3 length is 15 residues. Trimming took off 4 bases at V and 0 bases at J, with 10 bases between the two ends. Germline V gene sequence: CDR1 LNHDA, CDR2 SQIVND (reference sequence). The CDR3 coding sequence is TGTGCCAGTAGTAGACAGGTTTACTCTGGAAACACCATATATTTT. Encoded protein: CASSRQVYSGNTIYF.

The DNA for the CDR3 is TGTGCCAGCAGCTTCCTGAACACCGGGGAGCTGTTTTTT. It is translated as CASSFLNTGELFF. The rearrangement uses TRBV7-9 and TRBJ2-2, with D hard to call. Germline loops: CDR1 SEHNR, CDR2 FQNEAQ (reference sequence). V was shortened by 3 bases and J by 1 base, with 3 bases between the two germline ends. CDR3 length: 13 residues.

The chain links TRBV12-3 or TRBV12-4 to TRBJ2-1; tentatively, D is TRBD2 (6 bases). The CDR3 is made up of 13 amino acids. With 3 bases removed from V and 6 bases from J, the gap between germline ends came to 9 bases. The CDR3 spells CASSFRGLNEQFF. As DNA, the CDR3 is TGTGCCAGCAGTTTCCGGGGACTCAATGAGCAGTTCTTC.

The chain links TRBV6-4 to TRBJ2-5; D perhaps matches TRBD2 (5 bases). The CDR3 has 15 amino acids. Trimming pared 0 bases from V and 7 bases from J, leaving 15 bases between. CDR1 is MRHNA and CDR2 is SNTAGT in the germline V gene. CDR3 coding DNA: TGTGCCAGCAGTGACTCGAGGACTCACGAGTGGACCCAGTACTTC. It yields the protein CASSDSRTHEWTQYF.